This T cell receptor (beta chain) is from a study of glioma-infiltrating T cells. General study results and limits: Non-neoplastic patients had below-expected tissue-blood divergence, while all gliomas exceeded expectation. Only very few CDR3 sequences appeared in both tissue and blood.

The iRepertoire nested amplicon-rescue multiplex PCR amplified TCR alpha and beta CDR3s from RNA. One-step reverse transcription and amplification started from about 100-400 ng of tissue mRNA or PBMC total RNA. TCRdb itself ran the multiplex PCR reads through MiXCR, one entry per CDR3 protein. The repertoire consists of under 150,000 distinct CDR3 sequences, with around 40% occurring once and the leading ten covering about a fifth. V was pared by 3 bases and J by 0 bases, with 12 bases between. The germline V gene encodes CDR1 DFQATT and CDR2 SNEGSKA (reference sequence). The CDR3 runs to 14 residues. This clonotype was counted only a few times. Its specificity is not known.

The source material was glioma tissue, nonneoplastic brain tissue, or PBMCs (not recorded which). The rearrangement links TRBV20-1 to TRBJ2-7; D is possibly TRBD1 (5 bases). The origin of this receptor is a human donor with low-grade glioma or glioblastoma, undergoing nonglioma brain surgery, or in good health (not recorded which). CDR3 residues: CSARRTYTSYEQYF. The CDR3 DNA is TGCAGTGCTAGGAGGACATATACCTCCTACGAGCAGTACTTC.